This T cell receptor beta chain was observed in a study of breast tumors, draining lymph nodes, adjacent tissues. Study results and caveats: The data were judged consistent with most tumor T cells coming from lymph node and expanding in tumor.

TCRdb re-called the multiplex PCR reads with MiXCR, one entry per CDR3 protein. The table has 65,000 to 80,000 distinct CDR3 sequences, roughly 20% seen once; the top ten hold around 2.5%. Breast cancer patients provided tissue from their axillary draining lymph nodes. This clonotype was seen a few times. The antigen is undetermined. This may be a read error: a much more frequent sequence differs by one nucleotide. Germline V CDR1 and CDR2: SGHDN, FVKESK. This CDR3 comprises 12 residues. The V and J ends lost 4 bases and 7 bases respectively, with 7 bases between them. The sample consisted of axillary lymph node tissue. The rearrangement uses TRBV14 and TRBJ2-2; D is undetermined. The TCR was taken from a female donor with breast cancer. Some clones in this sample may be carry-over from other donors' samples. This CDR3 is CASSRDYGELFF. The CDR3 nucleotides are TGTGCCAGCAGCCGAGATTACGGGGAGCTGTTTTTT. Full variable domain (rest looked up from reference TRBV14 and TRBJ2-2): EAGVTQFPSHSVIEKGQTVTLRCDPISGHDNLYWYRRVMGKEIKFLLHFVKESKQDESGMPNNRFLAERTGGTYSTLKVQPAELEDSGVYFCASSRDYGELFFGEGSRLTVL.